Below, one T cell receptor (beta chain) is given with its context. The Seattle site enrolled patients during active infection and followed them longitudinally. This sample is part of a study of blood T cell repertoires in COVID-19. Libraries were prepared by immunoSEQ multiplex PCR; TCRdb keeps only in-frame clonotypes and omits some of them. The sample contains under 550,000 clones, roughly 90% of which appear only once. V was pared by 6 bases and J by 3 bases, with 11 bases between. This CDR3 spans 14 amino acids. The germline V gene encodes CDR1 MDHEN and CDR2 SYDVKM. J is TRBJ2-2 and V is TRBV28; D might be TRBD1 (5 bases). Sequenced: peripheral blood. This TCR was sampled from a man younger than 35 with COVID-19, enrolled during active disease. The CDR3 DNA reads as TGTGCCAGCAGAAGACAGAGACACACCGGGGAGCTGTTTTTT. Its translation: CASRRQRHTGELFF. Full variable domain (remainder filled in from reference TRBV28 and TRBJ2-2): DVKVTQSSRYLVKRTGEKVFLECVQDMDHENMFWYRQDPGLGLRLIYFSYDVKMKEKGDIPEGYSVSREKKERFSLILESASTNQTSMYLCASRRQRHTGELFFGEGSRLTVL.